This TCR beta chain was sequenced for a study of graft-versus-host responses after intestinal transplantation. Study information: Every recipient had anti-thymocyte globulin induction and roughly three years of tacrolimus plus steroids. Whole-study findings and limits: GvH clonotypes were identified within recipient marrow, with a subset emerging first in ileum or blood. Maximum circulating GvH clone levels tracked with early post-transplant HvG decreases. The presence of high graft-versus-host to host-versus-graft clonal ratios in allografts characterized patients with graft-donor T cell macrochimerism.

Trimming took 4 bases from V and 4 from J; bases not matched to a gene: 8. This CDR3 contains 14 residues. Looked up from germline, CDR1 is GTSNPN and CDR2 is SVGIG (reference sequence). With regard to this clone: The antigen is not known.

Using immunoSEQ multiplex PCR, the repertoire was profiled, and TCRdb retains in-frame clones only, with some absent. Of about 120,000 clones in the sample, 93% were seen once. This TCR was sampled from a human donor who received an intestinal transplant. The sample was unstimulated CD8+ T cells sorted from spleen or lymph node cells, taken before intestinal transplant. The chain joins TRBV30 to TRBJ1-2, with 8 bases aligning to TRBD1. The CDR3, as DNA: TGTGCCTGGACCAAAACCGGGACAGGCTATGGCTACACCTTC. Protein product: CAWTKTGTGYGYTF.